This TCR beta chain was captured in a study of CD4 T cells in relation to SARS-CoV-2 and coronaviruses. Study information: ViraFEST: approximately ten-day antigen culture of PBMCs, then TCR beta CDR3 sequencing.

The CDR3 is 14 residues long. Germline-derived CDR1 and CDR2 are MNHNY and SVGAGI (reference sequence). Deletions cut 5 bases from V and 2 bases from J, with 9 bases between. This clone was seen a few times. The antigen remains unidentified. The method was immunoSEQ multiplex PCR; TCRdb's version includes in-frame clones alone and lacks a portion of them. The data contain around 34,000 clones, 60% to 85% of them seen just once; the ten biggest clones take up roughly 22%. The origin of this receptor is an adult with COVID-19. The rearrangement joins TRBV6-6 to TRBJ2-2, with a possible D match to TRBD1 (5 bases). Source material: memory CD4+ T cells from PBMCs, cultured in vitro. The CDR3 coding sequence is TGTGCCAGCAGTCTCCGGACAAACACCGGGGAGCTGTTTTTT. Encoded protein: CASSLRTNTGELFF.